This T cell receptor (beta chain) was sequenced for a study of siplizumab effects on memory and regulatory T cells. Study-level points and caveats: Controls had approximately 25% Treg-derived mappable alloreactive CD4+ clones on average, versus around 71% with siplizumab.

TCRdb keeps only in-frame clones here, not all; method: immunoSEQ multiplex PCR. The sample lists about 110,000 clones; roughly nine tenths were seen once. Remarks on this clone: The antigen remains undetermined.

Germline V gene lookup returns CDR1 MNHNS and CDR2 SASEGT. Trimming took off 1 base at V and 2 bases at J, with 13 bases between the two ends. The CDR3 totals 16 residues. This chain joins TRBV6-1 and TRBJ2-3; no reliable D call. The sequence was collected from a human donor in good health. Sequenced sample: Tregs sorted from blood. In DNA form, the CDR3 reads TGTGCCAGCAGTGAAGTACAGTCTATTTACACAGATACGCAGTATTTT. It encodes CASSEVQSIYTDTQYF.